The 27 T cell receptor beta chains in this list originate from one sample, sequenced in a study of blood T cell repertoires in COVID-19. Profiled with immunoSEQ multiplex PCR; TCRdb holds only in-frame clones, not every one. This sample carries around 93,000 clones, about 81% of them seen once, and the ten largest clones take 15% to 20%. The specimen was peripheral blood. The source of these receptors is a man older than 75 with acute or convalescent COVID-19.

In its sample, this clone is medium-sized. This chain joins TRBV19 and TRBJ1-5, with D possibly TRBD1 on 6 matching bases. V lost 7 bases, J lost 0 bases, and 16 bases lay in between. The CDR3 loop spans 16 amino acids. CDR1 and CDR2 (germline): LNHDA, SQIVND (reference sequence). The CDR3 region is CASTPIGGNSNQPQHF. The CDR3 DNA is TGTGCCAGTACCCCCATAGGGGGAAATAGCAATCAGCCCCAGCATTTT.

About this clone itself: Other DNA sequences in this sample translate to the same CDR3. The genes are TRBV30 and TRBJ1-1; 7 bases fit TRBD1. CDR1 and CDR2 from the germline V gene are GTSNPN and SVGIG (reference sequence). The CDR3 is 13 amino acids. The J segment lost 1 base and the V segment lost 2 bases, leaving 1 base of the junction unmatched. The CDR3 spells CAWSRTGNTEAFF. CDR3 nucleotide sequence: TGTGCCTGGAGTAGGACAGGGAACACTGAAGCTTTCTTT.

In this sample, this clone turned up once. The chain is built from TRBV30 and TRBJ2-1, with TRBD1 identical over 8 bases. The CDR3 consists of 13 residues. The V segment lost 3 bases and the J segment 9 bases; nucleotides outside the gene matches: 7. Germline V CDR1 and CDR2: GTSNPN, SVGIG (reference sequence). The CDR3 DNA reads as TGTGCCTGGAGCAGACAGGGGTTAGGTGAGCAGTTCTTC. Its protein product is CAWSRQGLGEQFF.

The rearrangement links TRBV3-1 (or the pseudogene TRBV3-2) to TRBJ2-7, with TRBD1 matching over 10 bases. This CDR3 region has 14 residues. After removal of 4 bases from V and 1 base from J, the junction contained 1 base not matched to a gene. Germline V lookup: CDR1 LGHDT, CDR2 YNNKEL (reference sequence). The CDR3 here is CASSRTGGSYEQYF. The CDR3 DNA follows: TGTGCCAGCAGCCGGACAGGGGGTTCCTACGAGCAGTACTTC.

The chain links TRBV11-3 to TRBJ2-1; D remains ambiguous. There are 12 residues in the CDR3. Trimming removed 4 bases from V and 8 bases from J, with 9 bases in between. Germline CDR1 SGHNT, CDR2 YENEEA. The CDR3 region is CASSSTADEQFF. The CDR3 nucleotides read TGTGCCAGCAGCTCAACGGCGGATGAGCAGTTCTTC.

The V gene is TRBV7-9, the J gene TRBJ2-1; D possibly corresponds to TRBD1 (5 bases). The V and J ends lost 3 bases and 8 bases respectively, with 8 bases between them. This CDR3 comprises 12 residues. The germline V gene encodes CDR1 SEHNR and CDR2 FQNEAQ (reference sequence). This CDR3 reads CASSFQGDEQFF. CDR3 sequence (DNA): TGTGCCAGCAGCTTTCAGGGTGATGAGCAGTTCTTC.

Only a few counts were recorded for this clone. The chain couples TRBV14 to TRBJ2-7, with 10 bases lining up with TRBD1. CDR1 is SGHDN, CDR2 FVKESK, per germline. Trimming took 4 bases from V and 6 from J; bases not matched to a gene: 6. The CDR3 runs to 14 residues. The CDR3, as DNA: TGTGCCAGCAGCCGTGACAGGGGGCTTGGCGAGCAGTACTTC. This sequence encodes CASSRDRGLGEQYF.

This clone is a singleton in its sample. The V and J genes are TRBV19 and TRBJ1-4, with D tentatively TRBD1 (6 bases). The CDR3 is made up of 14 amino acids. With 6 bases removed from V and 7 bases from J, the gap between germline ends came to 15 bases. Germline assignment: CDR1 LNHDA and CDR2 SQIVND (reference sequence). In DNA form, the CDR3 reads TGTGCCAGTAGAAAGACAGGAAGCGGTGAAAAACTGTTTTTT. Protein product: CASRKTGSGEKLFF.

This clone appeared a few times. The chain recombines TRBV29-1 with TRBJ2-7; 10 bases map to TRBD1. The CDR3 sequence is 15 residues long. The V segment lost 4 bases and the J segment 6 bases; nucleotides outside the gene matches: 12. The V gene's germline CDR1 is SQVTM and CDR2 ANQGSEA. The CDR3 loop is CSVGWRGQGGAEQYF. CDR3 nucleotide sequence: TGCAGCGTTGGTTGGAGAGGACAGGGGGGTGCCGAGCAGTACTTC.

V and J are TRBV28 and TRBJ1-6; 8 bases agree with TRBD1. Germline trimming cut 8 bases from V and 5 bases from J; bases unmatched to any gene: 5. Germline CDR1 MDHEN, CDR2 SYDVKM. The CDR3 is 14 residues long. The CDR3 DNA is TGTGCCAGCGCCACAGGGGGGAATAATTCACCCCTCCACTTT. Encoded protein: CASATGGNNSPLHF. The variable domain in full, completed from reference TRBV28 and TRBJ1-6, reads DVKVTQSSRYLVKRTGEKVFLECVQDMDHENMFWYRQDPGLGLRLIYFSYDVKMKEKGDIPEGYSVSREKKERFSLILESASTNQTSMYLCASATGGNNSPLHFGNGTRLTVT.

This chain links TRBV6-5 with TRBJ2-1, with D possibly TRBD2 on 7 matching bases. CDR1 is MNHEY and CDR2 is SVGAGI in the germline V gene. Trimming removed 6 bases from V and 4 bases from J, with 13 bases in between. The CDR3 consists of 14 residues. CDR3 sequence (DNA): TGTGCCAGCAGGGGCGGGGGCCTATACAATGAGCAGTTCTTC. Its protein is CASRGGGLYNEQFF.

The chain is built from TRBV28 and TRBJ2-7; D not resolved. The CDR3 contains 10 residues. Germline assignment: CDR1 MDHEN and CDR2 SYDVKM. With 3 bases removed from V and 7 bases from J, the gap between germline ends came to 4 bases. In DNA, the CDR3 is TGTGCCAGCAGTTTCGTGGAGCAGTACTTC. Translated: CASSFVEQYF. The complete variable domain, with remaining parts taken from reference TRBV28 and TRBJ2-7, reads DVKVTQSSRYLVKRTGEKVFLECVQDMDHENMFWYRQDPGLGLRLIYFSYDVKMKEKGDIPEGYSVSREKKERFSLILESASTNQTSMYLCASSFVEQYFGPGTRLTVT.

The chain is built from TRBV14 and TRBJ2-1; TRBD2 agrees at 13 bases. J was trimmed by 7 bases and V by 3 bases; bases with no gene match: 6. The CDR3 contains 16 residues. CDR1 and CDR2 from the germline V gene are SGHDN and FVKESK. CDR3 DNA sequence: TGTGCCAGCAGCCACCTACTAGCGGGAGGGCGTAATGAGCAGTTCTTC. Protein sequence: CASSHLLAGGRNEQFF.

The CDR3 sequence: CASSQGYQGYTF. In DNA, the CDR3 is TGTGCCAGCAGCCAGGGGTATCAAGGCTACACCTTC. The rearrangement links TRBV28 to TRBJ1-2; possibly TRBD1 for D (6 bases). There are 12 residues in the CDR3. Per germline, CDR1 MDHEN and CDR2 SYDVKM. V was trimmed by 6 bases and J by 8 bases, leaving 13 bases between them.

This rearrangement joins TRBV27 to TRBJ2-3, with 9 bases matching TRBD2. The germline V gene has CDR1 MNHEY and CDR2 SMNVEV (reference sequence). This CDR3 has 16 residues. Trimming at V came to 7 bases and at J to 0 bases, leaving 8 bases not matched to a gene. The CDR3 bases are TGTGCCAGCACCCGGTTGAGCGGGGGGAGCACAGATACGCAGTATTTT. This codes for CASTRLSGGSTDTQYF.

The genes are TRBV27 and TRBJ1-2, with no clear D. Germline values: CDR1 MNHEY, CDR2 SMNVEV (reference sequence). This CDR3 contains 13 residues. Deletions cut 2 bases from V and 8 bases from J, with 12 bases between. CDR3 coding DNA: TGTGCCAGCAGTTTAAGAGCCTTCGGGGGCTACACCTTC. Protein product: CASSLRAFGGYTF.

The chain joins TRBV28 to TRBJ2-5; tentative D call: TRBD1 (5 bases). The CDR3 sequence is 11 residues long. Germline CDR1 and CDR2: MDHEN and SYDVKM. The ends were cut back, 4 bases at V and 13 bases at J, with 13 bases in the middle. CDR3 residues: CASSSNKGWYF. CDR3 in DNA: TGTGCCAGCAGTTCCAACAAGGGGTGGTACTTC.

The V call is TRBV7-9, the J call TRBJ1-6, with 8 bases that match TRBD1. The CDR3 loop spans 15 amino acids. The trim removed 1 base at V and 5 bases at J, leaving 1 base unmatched. The V gene's germline CDR1 is SEHNR and CDR2 FQNEAQ (reference sequence). CDR3 protein: CASSLVQGDNSPLHF. The CDR3, as DNA: TGTGCCAGCAGCTTAGTACAGGGGGATAATTCACCCCTCCACTTT.

This chain uses TRBV6-6 with TRBJ1-2; TRBD1 agrees at 10 bases. Germline CDR1 is MNHNY and CDR2 is SVGAGI (reference sequence). V dropped 3 bases and J dropped 6; count of bases not matched to a gene: 4. The CDR3 spans 14 residues. The CDR3 region is CASSYGTGEDGYTF. The CDR3 DNA reads TGTGCCAGCAGTTATGGGACAGGGGAAGATGGCTACACCTTC.

V is TRBV7-2 and J is TRBJ2-3; possibly TRBD2 for D (6 bases). Germline V gene sequence: CDR1 SGHTA, CDR2 FQGNSA. The V end was cut by 4 bases, the J end by 5 bases, with 16 bases between. The CDR3 contains 15 residues. The CDR3 nucleotides are TGTGCCAGCAGCTCCGGGACGCCGGGGGTAGATACGCAGTATTTT. Protein: CASSSGTPGVDTQYF. The complete variable domain, with remaining parts taken from reference TRBV7-2 and TRBJ2-3, reads GAGVSQSPSNKVTEKGKDVELRCDPISGHTALYWYRQSLGQGLEFLIYFQGNSAPDKSGLPSDRFSAERTGGSVSTLTIQRTQQEDSAVYLCASSSGTPGVDTQYFGPGTRLTVL.

The chain is built from TRBV28 and TRBJ1-1; 9 bases align to TRBD1. J gave up 11 bases and V 2 bases, and 9 bases lay outside the gene matches. Germline V gene sequence: CDR1 MDHEN, CDR2 SYDVKM. The CDR3 has 14 amino acids. This CDR3 is CASSLPPGQGGAFF. CDR3 nucleotides: TGTGCCAGCAGTTTACCTCCGGGACAGGGAGGGGCTTTCTTT. The full variable domain, rest sourced from reference TRBV28 and TRBJ1-1, is DVKVTQSSRYLVKRTGEKVFLECVQDMDHENMFWYRQDPGLGLRLIYFSYDVKMKEKGDIPEGYSVSREKKERFSLILESASTNQTSMYLCASSLPPGQGGAFFGQGTRLTVV.

This chain uses TRBV3-1 (or the pseudogene TRBV3-2) with TRBJ2-1, with TRBD2 matching 11 bases. Germline trimming cut 0 bases from V and 9 bases from J; bases unmatched to any gene: 7. The length of the CDR3 is 16 residues. Germline V lookup: CDR1 LGHDT, CDR2 YNNKEL (reference sequence). CDR3 protein: CASSQEGVAGGPEQFF. CDR3 DNA sequence: TGTGCCAGCAGCCAAGAAGGGGTAGCGGGAGGGCCTGAGCAGTTCTTC.

The J gene is TRBJ2-3, the V gene TRBV3-1 (or the pseudogene TRBV3-2); D is unclear. CDR1 is LGHDT, CDR2 YNNKEL, per germline (reference sequence). V lost 7 bases, J lost 0 bases, and 11 bases lay in between. This CDR3 is built from 14 residues. Here the CDR3 reads CASMTASSTDTQYF. Here the CDR3 DNA reads TGTGCCAGCATGACTGCATCTAGCACAGATACGCAGTATTTT.

In its sample, this clone was seen a few times. The V call is TRBV4-1, the J call TRBJ1-3; D is uncertain. CDR3 length equals 15 residues. The ends were cut back, 0 bases at V and 2 bases at J, with 8 bases in the middle. CDR1 is MGHRA, CDR2 YSYEKL, per germline. The CDR3 reads CASSQDTLTGNTIYF. The CDR3 nucleotides read TGCGCCAGCAGCCAAGATACACTAACTGGAAACACCATATATTTT.

The chain combines TRBV3-1 (or the pseudogene TRBV3-2) with TRBJ1-3, with 7 positions matching TRBD1. Unmatched junction bases numbered 4, after V lost 2 bases and J lost 3 bases. Germline CDR1 is LGHDT and CDR2 is YNNKEL (reference sequence). The CDR3 spans 15 residues. DNA for the CDR3: TGTGCCAGCAGCCAAAACAGGGGAGATGGAAACACCATATATTTT. This encodes CASSQNRGDGNTIYF.

Concerning this clone: The junction shows a germline mismatch at one end, possibly a read error. This chain connects TRBV10-2 to TRBJ2-1, with D tentatively TRBD2 (6 bases). This CDR3 contains 11 residues. Germline CDR1 and CDR2: WSHSY and SAAADI. Written as DNA, the CDR3 is TGCGCCAGCAGTGAGTCGACTAGGTTGCTCTTC. Translating it yields CASSESTRLLF.

The chain combines TRBV6-2 or TRBV6-3 with TRBJ1-1; 7 bases agree with TRBD1. V was pared by 2 bases and J by 1 base, with 7 bases of the junction left unmatched. The CDR3 length is 16 residues. Germline CDR1 and CDR2: MNHEY and SVGEGT. CDR3 nucleotides: TGTGCCAGCAGTTACATAGGACAGGCCCCGAACACTGAAGCTTTCTTT. It is translated as CASSYIGQAPNTEAFF.